Below are 10 T cell receptor beta chains sequenced from a single sample in a study of T cell responses to AZD1222 COVID-19 vaccine. Assay used: immunoSEQ multiplex PCR; TCRdb lists only in-frame clones, some missing. The sample gives 150,000 or so clones, 90% to 95% of which show up once; around 1.5% is in the top ten. The source material was peripheral blood, sampled 28 days after the second AZD1222 dose. These receptors were collected from an adult who received the AZD1222 COVID-19 vaccine.

V is TRBV4-1 and J is TRBJ1-5, with 8 positions matching TRBD1. After removal of 1 base from V and 0 bases from J, the junction contained 5 bases not matched to a gene. This CDR3 spans 17 amino acids. Germline CDR1 MGHRA, CDR2 YSYEKL. CDR3 amino acids: CASSQVLGQDSNQPQHF. Here the CDR3 DNA reads TGCGCCAGCAGCCAAGTTTTGGGACAGGATAGCAATCAGCCCCAGCATTTT.

The chain employs TRBV4-2 and TRBJ1-5; D remains ambiguous. The CDR3 totals 14 residues. V gave up 0 bases and J gave up 4 bases, with 7 bases separating them. In germline, CDR1 is LGHNA, CDR2 YNFKEQ. The CDR3 DNA sequence: TGTGCCAGCAGCCAAGAGGCGGGTAATCAGCCCCAGCATTTT. Translation: CASSQEAGNQPQHF.

The chain has TRBV6-6 and TRBJ1-2; TRBD1 matches 7 bases. Germline lookup yields CDR1 MNHNY and CDR2 SVGAGI (reference sequence). Losses at the gene ends were 7 bases for V and 0 bases for J; bases not matched to a gene: 5. The CDR3 runs 14 residues. CDR3 loop: CASTSQGANYGYTF. CDR3 nucleotides: TGTGCCAGCACTTCCCAGGGGGCTAACTATGGCTACACCTTC.

This chain joins TRBV6-5 and TRBJ1-5, with no clear D. There are 12 residues in the CDR3. Germline CDR1 and CDR2: MNHEY and SVGAGI. V lost 4 bases and J 5 bases, leaving 6 bases between the germline ends. The DNA of the CDR3 is TGTGCCAGCAGTTCGTTCGATCAGCCCCAGCATTTT. Its protein is CASSSFDQPQHF.

The genes are TRBV19 and TRBJ2-1; D ambiguous. Trimming took 11 bases from V and 14 from J, leaving 16 bases between them. The CDR3 has 10 amino acids. Germline-derived CDR1 and CDR2 are LNHDA and SQIVND (reference sequence). In nucleotides, the CDR3 is TGTGCCGGTCCTCGCATTGGGAAGTTCTTC. It translates to CAGPRIGKFF.

The chain carries TRBV19 and TRBJ2-3, with D perhaps given as TRBD1 or TRBD2 (5 bases each). The CDR3 has 16 residues. Germline assignment: CDR1 LNHDA and CDR2 SQIVND (reference sequence). The ends were cut back, 7 bases at V and 0 bases at J, with 17 bases in the middle. CDR3 in DNA: TGTGCCAGTAATTGGGACCTGGCGGAGAGCACAGATACGCAGTATTTT. Protein sequence: CASNWDLAESTDTQYF.

The chain has TRBV6-5 and TRBJ1-2; 8 bases line up with TRBD1. Trimming cost V 8 bases and J 13 bases; bases outside gene matches: 12. Germline CDR1 is MNHEY and CDR2 is SVGAGI. This CDR3 has 12 amino acids. Written as DNA, the CDR3 is TGTGCCAGCCGACGGGACAGGTCTGGGAGCACCTTC. It encodes CASRRDRSGSTF.

The J gene is TRBJ1-1, the V gene TRBV7-3; no reliable D call. V was clipped by 5 bases and J by 11 bases, with 21 bases between them. Germline V gene data show CDR1 as SGHTA and CDR2 as FQGTGA. The CDR3 contains 14 residues. Here the CDR3 reads CASSLSGGSSRAFF. CDR3 in DNA: TGTGCCAGCAGCCTATCAGGTGGATCCTCGCGGGCTTTCTTT.

This chain joins TRBV6-1 and TRBJ1-6, with unresolved D. The CDR3 runs 14 residues. Trimming took 1 base from V and 6 from J, leaving 7 bases between them. In germline, CDR1 is MNHNS, CDR2 SASEGT. CDR3: CASSEGVANSPLHF. DNA of the CDR3: TGTGCCAGCAGTGAAGGGGTAGCTAATTCACCCCTCCACTTT.

The CDR3 is CATSDPGTGGYEQYF. The CDR3 DNA follows: TGTGCCACCAGTGATCCCGGGACAGGGGGCTACGAGCAGTACTTC. V and J are TRBV24-1 and TRBJ2-7; TRBD1 matches 11 bases. Germline V gene data show CDR1 as KGHDR and CDR2 as SFDVKD. V was pared by 3 bases and J by 3 bases, with 3 bases of the junction left unmatched. This CDR3 is 15 amino acids long.